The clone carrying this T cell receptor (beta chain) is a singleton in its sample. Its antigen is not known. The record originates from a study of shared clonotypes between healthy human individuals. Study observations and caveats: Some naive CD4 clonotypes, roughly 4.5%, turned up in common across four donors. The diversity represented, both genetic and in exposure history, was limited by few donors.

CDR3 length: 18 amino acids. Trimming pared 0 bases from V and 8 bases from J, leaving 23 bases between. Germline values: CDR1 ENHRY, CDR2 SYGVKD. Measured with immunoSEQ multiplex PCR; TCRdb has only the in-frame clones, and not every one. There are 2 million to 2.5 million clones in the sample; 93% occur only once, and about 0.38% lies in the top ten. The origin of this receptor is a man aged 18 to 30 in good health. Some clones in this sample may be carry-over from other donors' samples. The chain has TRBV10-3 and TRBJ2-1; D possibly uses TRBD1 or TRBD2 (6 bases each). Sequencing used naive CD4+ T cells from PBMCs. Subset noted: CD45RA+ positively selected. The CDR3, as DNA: TGTGCCATCAGTGAGTCTAGGCGGCGCGGGACACCGCTGGATGAGCAGTTCTTC. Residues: CAISESRRRGTPLDEQFF.